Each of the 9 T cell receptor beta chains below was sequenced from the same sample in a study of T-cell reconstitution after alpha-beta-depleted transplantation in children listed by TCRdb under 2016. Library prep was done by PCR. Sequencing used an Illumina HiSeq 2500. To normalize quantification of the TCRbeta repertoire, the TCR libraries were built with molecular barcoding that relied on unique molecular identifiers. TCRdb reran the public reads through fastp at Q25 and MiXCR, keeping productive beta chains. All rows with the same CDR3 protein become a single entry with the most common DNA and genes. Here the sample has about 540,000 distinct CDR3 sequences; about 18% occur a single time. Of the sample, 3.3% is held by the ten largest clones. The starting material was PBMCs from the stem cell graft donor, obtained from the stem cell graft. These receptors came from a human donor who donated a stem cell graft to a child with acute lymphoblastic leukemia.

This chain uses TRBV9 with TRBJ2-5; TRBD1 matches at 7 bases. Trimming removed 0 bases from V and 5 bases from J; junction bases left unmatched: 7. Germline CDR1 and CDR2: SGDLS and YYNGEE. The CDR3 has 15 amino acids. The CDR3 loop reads CASSVDEGAGETQYF. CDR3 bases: TGTGCCAGCAGCGTAGATGAGGGGGCCGGGGAGACCCAGTACTTC. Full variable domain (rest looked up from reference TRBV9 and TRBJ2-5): DSGVTQTPKHLITATGQRVTLRCSPRSGDLSVYWYQQSLDQGLQFLIQYYNGEERAKGNILERFSAQQFPDLHSELNLSSLELGDSALYFCASSVDEGAGETQYFGPGTRLLVL.

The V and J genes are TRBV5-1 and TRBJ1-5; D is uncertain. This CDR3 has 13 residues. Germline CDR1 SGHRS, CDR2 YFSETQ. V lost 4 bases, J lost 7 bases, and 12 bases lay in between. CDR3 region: CASSPYIGQPQHF. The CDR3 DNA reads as TGCGCCAGCAGCCCCTACATAGGCCAGCCCCAGCATTTT.

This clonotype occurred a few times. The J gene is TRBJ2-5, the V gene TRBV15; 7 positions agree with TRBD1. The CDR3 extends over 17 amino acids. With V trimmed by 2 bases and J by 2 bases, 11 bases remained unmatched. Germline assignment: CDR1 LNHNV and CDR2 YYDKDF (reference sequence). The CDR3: CATSRSSGAGGQETQYF. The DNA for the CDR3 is TGTGCCACCAGCAGATCCTCAGGGGCAGGGGGTCAAGAGACCCAGTACTTC.

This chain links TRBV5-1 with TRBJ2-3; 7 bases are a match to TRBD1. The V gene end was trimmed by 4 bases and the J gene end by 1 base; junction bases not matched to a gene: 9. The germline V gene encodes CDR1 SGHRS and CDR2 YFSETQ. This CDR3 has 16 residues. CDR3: CASSADREIGTDTQYF. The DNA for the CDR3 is TGCGCCAGCAGCGCTGACAGGGAGATTGGCACAGATACGCAGTATTTT.

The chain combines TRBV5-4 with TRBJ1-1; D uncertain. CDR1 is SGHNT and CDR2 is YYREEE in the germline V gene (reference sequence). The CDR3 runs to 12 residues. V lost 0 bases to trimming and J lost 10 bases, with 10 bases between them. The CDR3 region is CASSLDSLGAFF. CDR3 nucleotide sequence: TGTGCCAGCAGCTTGGACAGCCTGGGAGCTTTCTTT.

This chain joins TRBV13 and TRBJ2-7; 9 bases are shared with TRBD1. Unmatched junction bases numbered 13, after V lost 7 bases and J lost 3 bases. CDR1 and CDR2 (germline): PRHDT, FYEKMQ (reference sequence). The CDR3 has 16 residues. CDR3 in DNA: TGTGCCAGCACCGCGGGACGGACAGGGGAGGGCTACGAGCAGTACTTC. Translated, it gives CASTAGRTGEGYEQYF.

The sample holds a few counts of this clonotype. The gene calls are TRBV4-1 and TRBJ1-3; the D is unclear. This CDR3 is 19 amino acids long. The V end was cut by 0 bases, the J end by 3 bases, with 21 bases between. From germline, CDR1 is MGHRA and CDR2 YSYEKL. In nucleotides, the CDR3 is TGCGCCAGCAGCCAAGAGTCCGGATCGGTGTCTAGGCTTGGAAACACCATATATTTT. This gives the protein CASSQESGSVSRLGNTIYF.

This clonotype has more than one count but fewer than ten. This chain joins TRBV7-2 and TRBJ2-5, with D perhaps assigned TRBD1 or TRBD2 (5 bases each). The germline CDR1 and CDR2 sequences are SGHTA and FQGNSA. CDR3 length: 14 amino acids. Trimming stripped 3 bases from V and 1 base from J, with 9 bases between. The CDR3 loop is CASSFWGFQETQYF. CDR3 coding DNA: TGTGCCAGCAGCTTTTGGGGGTTCCAAGAGACCCAGTACTTC.

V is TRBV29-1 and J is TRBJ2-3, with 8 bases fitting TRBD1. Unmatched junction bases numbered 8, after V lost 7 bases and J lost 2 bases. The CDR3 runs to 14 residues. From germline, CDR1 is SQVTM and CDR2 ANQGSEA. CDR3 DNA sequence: TGCAGCGGAATCCCGGACAGGGACACAGATACGCAGTATTTT. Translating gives CSGIPDRDTDTQYF.